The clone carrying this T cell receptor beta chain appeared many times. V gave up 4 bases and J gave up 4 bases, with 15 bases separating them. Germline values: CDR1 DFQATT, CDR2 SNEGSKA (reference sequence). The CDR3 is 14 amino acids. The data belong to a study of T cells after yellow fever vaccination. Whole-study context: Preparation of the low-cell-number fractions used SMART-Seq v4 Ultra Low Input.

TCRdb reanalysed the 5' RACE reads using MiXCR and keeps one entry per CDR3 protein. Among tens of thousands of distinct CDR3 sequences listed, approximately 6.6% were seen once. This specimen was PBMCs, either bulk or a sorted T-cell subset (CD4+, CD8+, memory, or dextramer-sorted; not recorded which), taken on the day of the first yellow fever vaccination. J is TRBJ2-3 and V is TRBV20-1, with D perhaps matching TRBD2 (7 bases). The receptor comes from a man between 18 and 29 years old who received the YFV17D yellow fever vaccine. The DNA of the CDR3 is TGCAGTGCTAAAATAAGGGGGGGGCCAGATACGCAGTATTTT. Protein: CSAKIRGGPDTQYF.